The 25 T cell receptor beta chains reported below all come from one sample, sequenced in a study of early T cells in non-severe SARS-CoV-2 infection. Each CDR3 protein is one row after TCRdb ran MiXCR on the 5' RACE reads. The table includes roughly 40,000 distinct CDR3 sequences, 6.1% detected once. What was sequenced was whole blood. The receptor set was obtained from an adult who was a healthcare worker with PCR-confirmed SARS-CoV-2 infection or an uninfected control (not recorded which).

The chain uses TRBV7-8 and TRBJ2-3; D gene ambiguous. Germline CDR1 is SGHVS and CDR2 is FQNEAQ. Trimming cost V 2 bases and J 6 bases, with 15 bases left between them. This CDR3 region has 15 residues. DNA for the CDR3: TGTGCCAGCAGCTTACGACCCCATCTCAGGGATACGCAGTATTTT. Residues: CASSLRPHLRDTQYF.

This clonotype was counted only a few times. This chain joins TRBV12-3 or TRBV12-4 and TRBJ1-1; D gene uncertain. Trimming cost V 2 bases and J 6 bases, with 13 bases left between them. This CDR3 has 14 amino acids. The CDR3 bases are TGTGCCAGCAGTTTATCTAGAGTTTCTTCTGAAGCTTTCTTT. This translates into CASSLSRVSSEAFF.

V gene TRBV4-1 combines with J gene TRBJ1-2; D is unclear. The germline V and J ends were trimmed by 0 bases and 5 bases, with 16 bases remaining between them. Germline-derived CDR1 and CDR2 are MGHRA and YSYEKL. This CDR3 has 16 residues. The CDR3 region is CASSQDWEGTEYGYTF. The CDR3 DNA sequence: TGCGCCAGCAGCCAAGATTGGGAGGGAACGGAGTATGGCTACACCTTC.

The chain links TRBV20-1 to TRBJ2-3; 8 nucleotides align to TRBD2. This CDR3 comprises 16 residues. J lost 1 base, V lost 6 bases, and 12 bases had no gene match. The germline V gene has CDR1 DFQATT and CDR2 SNEGSKA (reference sequence). CDR3 in amino acids: CSAGRAGVFRTDTQYF. For the CDR3, the DNA is TGCAGTGCCGGAAGAGCGGGGGTTTTCCGCACAGATACGCAGTATTTT.

This clonotype has a count of ten or more. This chain connects TRBV7-3 to TRBJ2-7, with TRBD1 identical over 10 bases. CDR3 length: 15 amino acids. V was clipped by 2 bases and J by 2 bases; unmatched bases: 3. Germline V gives CDR1 SGHTA, CDR2 FQGTGA. CDR3 coding DNA: TGTGCCAGCAGCTTAGACGGGACAGGGGCCTACGAGCAGTACTTC. Amino acid sequence: CASSLDGTGAYEQYF.

There are many counts of this clonotype. The CDR3 here is CAIRSRGDRDEQYF. DNA for the CDR3: TGTGCCATTCGGTCTAGGGGTGATAGGGACGAGCAGTACTTC. The V call is TRBV10-3, the J call TRBJ2-7; possible D gene TRBD1, 5 bases. CDR1 and CDR2 from the germline V gene are ENHRY and SYGVKD. With 9 bases removed from V and 5 bases from J, the gap between germline ends came to 20 bases. This CDR3 is built from 14 residues.

This rearrangement joins TRBV19 to TRBJ1-4, with D perhaps matching TRBD1 (5 bases). Germline V lookup: CDR1 LNHDA, CDR2 SQIVND (reference sequence). Trimming took off 6 bases at V and 8 bases at J, with 19 bases between the two ends. This CDR3 has 15 residues. CDR3 DNA: TGTGCCAGTAGCCAAGGGGCCGCTCGAGAAGAAAAACTGTTTTTT. Encoded protein: CASSQGAAREEKLFF.

The rearrangement joins TRBV11-2 to TRBJ1-6, with 7 bases that match TRBD1. There are 15 residues in the CDR3. Germline V lookup: CDR1 SGHAT, CDR2 FQNNGV. V trimming: 0 bases; J trimming: 8 bases; junction bases outside the gene matches: 4. CDR3 sequence reads: CASSLEVGGYSPLHF. DNA for the CDR3: TGTGCCAGCAGCTTAGAAGTAGGGGGCTATTCACCCCTCCACTTT.

This clonotype was counted at least ten times. The V call is TRBV6-6, the J call TRBJ1-6, with 7 bases lining up with TRBD1. Germline values: CDR1 MNHNY, CDR2 SVGAGI (reference sequence). The CDR3 runs to 14 residues. V shed 5 bases, J shed 7 bases, and the junction held 5 bases outside the gene matches. The CDR3: CASSKGQPNSPLHF. In DNA, the CDR3 is TGTGCCAGCAGTAAGGGACAGCCCAATTCACCCCTCCACTTT.

By sample fraction, this clonotype is large. This rearrangement joins TRBV5-1 to TRBJ2-1, with D possibly called TRBD1 or TRBD2 (5 bases each). Trimming cost V 5 bases and J 8 bases, with 17 bases left between them. This CDR3 spans 14 amino acids. From germline, CDR1 is SGHRS and CDR2 YFSETQ. CDR3 in amino acids: CASRTGGGADEQFF. The CDR3 DNA sequence: TGCGCCAGCAGAACTGGAGGTGGGGCTGATGAGCAGTTCTTC. The full variable domain, rest sourced from reference TRBV5-1 and TRBJ2-1, is KAGVTQTPRYLIKTRGQQVTLSCSPISGHRSVSWYQQTPGQGLQFLFEYFSETQRNKGNFPGRFSGRQFSNSRSEMNVSTLELGDSALYLCASRTGGGADEQFFGPGTRLTVL.

The chain couples TRBV7-9 to TRBJ1-4; D is perhaps TRBD1 (6 bases). The CDR3 spans 13 residues. Trimming pared 5 bases from V and 8 bases from J, leaving 12 bases between. From germline, CDR1 is SEHNR and CDR2 FQNEAQ (reference sequence). CDR3 residues: CASSLRGSEKLFF. The CDR3, as DNA: TGTGCCAGCAGCCTCAGGGGATCGGAAAAACTGTTTTTT.

V gene TRBV7-2 combines with J gene TRBJ2-1; D ambiguous. The CDR3 sequence is 14 residues long. Germline-derived CDR1 and CDR2 are SGHTA and FQGNSA. Trimming left V 1 base short and J 5 bases short, with 9 bases between. The CDR3 nucleotides read TGTGCCAGCAGCTTAGTTCTGATAGACAATGAGCAGTTCTTC. Residues: CASSLVLIDNEQFF.

This clonotype showed up many times. The CDR3 bases are TGTGCCAGCAGTTACTATTCCCCAGACAGGAGTACCGTAATCCAAACGGATTCACCCCTCCACTTT. It is translated as CASSYYSPDRSTVIQTDSPLHF. The chain carries TRBV6-5 and TRBJ1-6; D is perhaps TRBD1 (6 bases). CDR1 and CDR2 from the germline V gene are MNHEY and SVGAGI. The germline V and J ends were trimmed by 1 base and 8 bases, with 33 bases remaining between them. The CDR3 covers 22 residues.

This clonotype was seen at least ten times. The chain couples TRBV18 to TRBJ2-3, with D possibly matching TRBD2 (7 bases). Trimming took 3 bases from V and 0 from J, leaving 10 bases between them. Germline V CDR1 and CDR2: KGHSH, LQKENI. This CDR3 is built from 15 residues. The CDR3 is CASSPTGGSTDTQYF. DNA of the CDR3: TGTGCCAGCTCACCGACGGGGGGCAGCACAGATACGCAGTATTTT.

This clonotype was recorded many times. The V and J genes are TRBV18 and TRBJ1-1, with D unresolved. Germline values: CDR1 KGHSH, CDR2 LQKENI. The CDR3 is 14 residues long. V was shortened by 5 bases and J by 3 bases, with 13 bases between the two germline ends. The CDR3 DNA follows: TGTGCCAGCTCAGGGAAGTGGCAGGACACTGAAGCTTTCTTT. Its translation: CASSGKWQDTEAFF. Full variable domain (remainder filled in from reference TRBV18 and TRBJ1-1): NAGVMQNPRHLVRRRGQEARLRCSPMKGHSHVYWYRQLPEEGLKFMVYLQKENIIDESGMPKERFSAEFPKEGPSILRIQQVVRGDSAAYFCASSGKWQDTEAFFGQGTRLTVV.

This clonotype was picked up many times. The genes are TRBV6-1 and TRBJ2-3, with D unresolved. Germline CDR1 MNHNS, CDR2 SASEGT. CDR3 length equals 14 residues. The ends were cut back, 4 bases at V and 6 bases at J, with 14 bases in the middle. The CDR3 nucleotides are TGTGCCAGCAGTGTGTCTCGGCCTGGGGATACGCAGTATTTT. It translates to CASSVSRPGDTQYF.

This clonotype was counted at least ten times. V usage is TRBV6-6 and J usage is TRBJ1-4; D is unresolved. With 5 bases removed from V and 7 bases from J, the gap between germline ends came to 14 bases. This CDR3 region has 14 residues. Germline V CDR1 and CDR2: MNHNY, SVGAGI (reference sequence). CDR3 loop: CASSARVGSEKLFF. Here the CDR3 DNA reads TGTGCCAGCAGTGCTCGAGTGGGGAGTGAAAAACTGTTTTTT.

The sample holds many counts of this clonotype. The genes are TRBV27 and TRBJ2-1; weak D call: TRBD2 (5 bases). V was pared by 5 bases and J by 5 bases, with 13 bases between. Germline CDR1 reads MNHEY; CDR2 reads SMNVEV (reference sequence). CDR3 length: 14 residues. CDR3 coding DNA: TGTGCCAGCAGTACCCGGGGTCCTAACAATGAGCAGTTCTTC. Translating gives CASSTRGPNNEQFF.

This clonotype was seen a few times. This chain connects TRBV12-3 or TRBV12-4 to TRBJ1-1, with D maybe TRBD1 (5 bases). The ends were cut back, 3 bases at V and 4 bases at J, with 9 bases in the middle. CDR3 length: 13 amino acids. The CDR3 loop reads CASSFGGSTEAFF. For the CDR3, the DNA is TGTGCCAGCAGTTTCGGGGGAAGCACTGAAGCTTTCTTT.

This clonotype appeared many times. The chain couples TRBV7-9 to TRBJ1-1, with D uncertain. Germline V gene data show CDR1 as SEHNR and CDR2 as FQNEAQ (reference sequence). V shed 5 bases and J shed 0 bases, with 13 bases lying between them. This CDR3 contains 15 residues. CDR3 amino acids: CASSAQKPLNTEAFF. Here the CDR3 DNA reads TGTGCCAGCAGCGCACAGAAGCCTTTGAACACTGAAGCTTTCTTT.

Ten or more counts support this clonotype. The chain couples TRBV12-3 or TRBV12-4 to TRBJ1-2; D is unclear. Trimming pared 1 base from V and 8 bases from J, leaving 5 bases between. This CDR3 has 11 residues. The CDR3 nucleotides read TGTGCCAGCAGTTTAGATACGGGCTACACCTTC. Amino acids: CASSLDTGYTF.

This chain connects TRBV5-1 to TRBJ2-7; tentatively, D is TRBD1 or TRBD2 (5 bases each). Germline CDR1 reads SGHRS; CDR2 reads YFSETQ. CDR3 size: 14 residues. The V end lost 1 base, the J end lost 7 bases, and 15 bases lay between the germline ends. The CDR3 nucleotides read TGCGCCAGCAGCTTGACGCCGGGGCTGTGGGAGCAGTACTTC. This encodes CASSLTPGLWEQYF. The full variable domain, with the rest looked up from reference TRBV5-1 and TRBJ2-7, is KAGVTQTPRYLIKTRGQQVTLSCSPISGHRSVSWYQQTPGQGLQFLFEYFSETQRNKGNFPGRFSGRQFSNSRSEMNVSTLELGDSALYLCASSLTPGLWEQYFGPGTRLTVT.

This chain uses TRBV14 with TRBJ1-1; tentatively, D is TRBD1 (5 bases). The germline V gene encodes CDR1 SGHDN and CDR2 FVKESK. V was trimmed by 1 base and J by 5 bases, leaving 11 bases between them. The CDR3 spans 14 residues. As DNA, the CDR3 is TGTGCCAGCAGCCAAGTATCAGGGCGGACTGAAGCTTTCTTT. Translated, it gives CASSQVSGRTEAFF.

The chain combines TRBV29-1 with TRBJ2-5; 11 bases agree with TRBD2. The CDR3 consists of 14 residues. CDR1 is SQVTM, CDR2 ANQGSEA, per germline. V lost 4 bases and J lost 3; bases outside the gene matches: 4. CDR3: CSVGPLAGEETQYF. The CDR3 bases are TGCAGCGTTGGCCCACTAGCGGGGGAAGAGACCCAGTACTTC. The full variable domain, completed using reference TRBV29-1 and TRBJ2-5, is SAVISQKPSRDICQRGTSLTIQCQVDSQVTMMFWYRQQPGQSLTLIATANQGSEATYESGFVIDKFPISRPNLTFSTLTVSNMSPEDSSIYLCSVGPLAGEETQYFGPGTRLLVL.

The chain employs TRBV18 and TRBJ1-5, with D maybe TRBD1 (5 bases). In germline, CDR1 is KGHSH, CDR2 LQKENI. The CDR3 totals 14 residues. Trimming left V 3 bases short and J 3 bases short, with 9 bases between. This chain's CDR3 is CASSPQGSNQPQHF. The CDR3 DNA reads TGTGCCAGCTCACCTCAGGGTTCCAATCAGCCCCAGCATTTT.